This TCR beta chain originates from a study of metastatic and nonmetastatic thyroid tumors. Patients underwent thyroid surgery, and none had received any treatment before it. Via MiXCR, TCRdb re-called the PCR reads. Of just under 45,000 clones in the sample, 3.2% are singletons; the top ten hold approximately 10%. Specimen: blood. The sequence derives from a female donor with papillary thyroid cancer or a benign thyroid nodule (not recorded which). Some clones in this sample may be carry-over from other donors' samples.

The CDR3 sequence: CASSDEGGGTGELFF. DNA of the CDR3: TGTGCCAGCAGTGACGAGGGAGGAGGCACCGGGGAGCTGTTTTTT. The chain has TRBV6-4 and TRBJ2-2; TRBD2 is a possible D gene (6 bases). The CDR3 has 15 residues. V lost 2 bases, J lost 4 bases, and 11 bases lay in between. In germline, CDR1 is MRHNA, CDR2 SNTAGT.